This TCR beta chain was recorded in a study of T cells after yellow fever vaccination. Study-wide background: Where fractions had low cell numbers, libraries were prepared from them with the SMART-Seq v4 Ultra Low Input RNA kit. Findings of the study overall: Contamination of FACS-sorted repertoires by abundant clonotypes from the bulk population could occur. Boosting was followed by the reappearance of most primary-vaccination clones (roughly 96% CD4, around 86% CD8).

TCRdb reprocessed the 5' RACE reads with MiXCR, giving one entry per CDR3 protein. The table has 75,000 to 100,000 distinct CDR3 sequences, about 8.2% seen once. This clonotype has just a few counts. The clonotype originates from a man between 18 and 35 years old who received the YFV17D yellow fever vaccine. Specimen: CD8+ T cells not binding an NS4B(214-222) dextramer, sorted from PBMCs, collected around 15 days after the first yellow fever vaccination.

In DNA, the CDR3 is TGTGCCAGTAGTGCAACCCCTAGTCAGGGGGCCTACGAGCAGTACTTC. Its translation: CASSATPSQGAYEQYF. The rearrangement uses TRBV19 and TRBJ2-7; 7 bases fit TRBD1. Trimming removed 5 bases from V and 2 bases from J; junction bases left unmatched: 12. The germline V gene has CDR1 LNHDA and CDR2 SQIVND (reference sequence). This CDR3 comprises 16 residues. Drawing the rest from reference TRBV19 and TRBJ2-7, the complete variable domain is DGGITQSPKYLFRKEGQNVTLSCEQNLNHDAMYWYRQDPGQGLRLIYYSQIVNDFQKGDIAEGYSVSREKKESFPLTVTSAQKNPTAFYLCASSATPSQGAYEQYFGPGTRLTVT.